This T cell receptor (beta chain) was observed in a study of beta chain features in type 1 diabetes. General study results and limits: In all four CD4+ subsets, TCRB CDR3 length was significantly, moderately reduced in type 1 diabetes. Any role of HLA type in TCRB rearrangement remained unresolved here.

This clone has a handful of counts. Its antigen is not known. CDR3 size: 15 residues. Germline V CDR1 and CDR2: SQVTM, ANQGSEA. V gave up 2 bases and J gave up 5 bases, with 15 bases separating them. cDNA synthesis used the whole RNA isolate, giving expressed TCRB sequences. Repertoires were generated with immunoSEQ multiplex PCR, while TCRdb's copy carries only in-frame clones and drops some. The sample lists 500,000 to 850,000 clones, around 15% occurring once. The sample taken for sequencing was naive CD4+ T cells from blood. V gene TRBV29-1 combines with J gene TRBJ2-2; D assignment may be TRBD1 or TRBD2 (5 bases each). This clonotype was sampled from a man between 18 and 29 years old with type 1 diabetes. The CDR3 region has the DNA TGCAGCGTTGAAAAGGGACCGGGCGGTACCGGGGAGCTGTTTTTT. Translation gives CSVEKGPGGTGELFF.